This TCR beta chain was documented in a study of early T cells in non-severe SARS-CoV-2 infection. MiXCR was run by TCRdb on the 5' RACE reads, yielding one entry per CDR3 protein. Of roughly 120,000 distinct CDR3 sequences in the sample, approximately 15% were seen once. Germline lookup yields CDR1 GTSNPN and CDR2 SVGIG (reference sequence). This CDR3 has 13 amino acids. V was clipped by 4 bases and J by 0 bases, with 9 bases between them. This clonotype was observed many times. Sequencing was carried out using whole blood. The J gene is TRBJ1-1, the V gene TRBV30; D unclear. The sequence was obtained from an adult who was a healthcare worker with PCR-confirmed SARS-CoV-2 infection or an uninfected control (not recorded which). The CDR3 region is CAWMGWVNTEAFF. Here the CDR3 DNA reads TGTGCCTGGATGGGGTGGGTGAACACTGAAGCTTTCTTT.